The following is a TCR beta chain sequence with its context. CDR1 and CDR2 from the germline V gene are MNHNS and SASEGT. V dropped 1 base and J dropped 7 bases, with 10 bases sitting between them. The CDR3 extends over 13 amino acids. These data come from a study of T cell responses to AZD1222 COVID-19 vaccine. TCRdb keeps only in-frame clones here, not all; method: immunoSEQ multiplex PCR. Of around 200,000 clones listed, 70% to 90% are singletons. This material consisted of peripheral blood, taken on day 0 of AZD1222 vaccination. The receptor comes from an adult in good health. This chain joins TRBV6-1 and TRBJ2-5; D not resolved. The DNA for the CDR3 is TGTGCCAGCAGTGAAGACAGCACGAGGACCCAGTACTTC. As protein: CASSEDSTRTQYF.